This TCR beta chain came from a study of T cell responses to AZD1222 COVID-19 vaccine. Findings and caveats of the study: Seropositive status at baseline applied to only six AZD1222 recipients.

TCRdb's copy holds only in-frame clones and misses some; the assay was immunoSEQ multiplex PCR. The table records approximately 110,000 clones, 75% to 90% of them present only once. To note about this clone: Its antigen is not known.

The V end lost 5 bases, the J end lost 5 bases, and 10 bases lay between the germline ends. CDR1 and CDR2 (germline): SGHDT, YYEEEE. This CDR3 has 12 amino acids. The clonotype was recovered from an adult who received the AZD1222 COVID-19 vaccine. Sequences were derived from peripheral blood, sampled 28 days after the second AZD1222 dose. The chain has TRBV5-6 and TRBJ1-2; possible D gene TRBD1, 6 bases. In DNA form, the CDR3 reads TGTGCCAGCAGACAGGGAGTTTATGGCTACACCTTC. Translation gives CASRQGVYGYTF.